The 27 T cell receptor beta chains reported below all come from one sample, sequenced in a study of blood T cell repertoires in COVID-19. Assay: immunoSEQ multiplex PCR; the TCRdb copy retains only in-frame clones and omits some. The sample shows 91,000 or so clones, just over 90% of them seen only once. Sequencing used peripheral blood. The source is a woman in her forties or fifties in a cohort sampled during active COVID-19.

This clone has just a few counts. The rearrangement links TRBV27 to TRBJ1-5; 10 bases fit TRBD1. V was clipped by 6 bases and J by 6 bases; unmatched bases: 8. The CDR3 extends over 15 amino acids. Germline V CDR1 and CDR2: MNHEY, SMNVEV (reference sequence). In DNA form, the CDR3 reads TGTGCCAGCAGCCTGACAGGGGGCGTCGCTCAGCCCCAGCATTTT. Translating gives CASSLTGGVAQPQHF.

V usage is TRBV20-1 and J usage is TRBJ2-2, with 8 bases that match TRBD2. CDR1 and CDR2 from the germline V gene are DFQATT and SNEGSKA (reference sequence). Trimming took 5 bases from V and 1 from J; bases not matched to a gene: 15. This CDR3 comprises 18 residues. CDR3 residues: CSARAPGTSSQNTGELFF. The DNA for the CDR3 is TGCAGTGCTCGTGCTCCCGGGACTAGTTCTCAGAACACCGGGGAGCTGTTTTTT.

The chain combines TRBV12-5 with TRBJ2-3; 10 nucleotides match TRBD1. CDR3 length: 19 residues. CDR1 and CDR2 (germline): LGHNT, FRNRAP. Unmatched junction bases numbered 13, after V lost 4 bases and J lost 0 bases. CDR3 DNA sequence: TGTGCTAGTGGTTGGAGACAGGGGGCGTCCGTGACTAGCACAGATACGCAGTATTTT. Translation gives CASGWRQGASVTSTDTQYF.

J is TRBJ2-1 and V is TRBV7-8; TRBD2 agrees at 7 bases. The V gene end was trimmed by 2 bases and the J gene end by 7 bases; junction bases not matched to a gene: 2. CDR1 SGHVS and CDR2 FQNEAQ come from the germline V gene. CDR3 length equals 13 residues. The DNA of the CDR3 is TGTGCCAGCAGCTTATGGCGGGGGAATGAGCAGTTCTTC. It encodes CASSLWRGNEQFF.

CDR3 bases: TGCGCCAGCAGCCTATCCGGGACAGAGAACACTGAAGCTTTCTTT. Its translation: CASSLSGTENTEAFF. The chain uses TRBV5-1 and TRBJ1-1; 7 positions agree with TRBD1. CDR1 is SGHRS, CDR2 YFSETQ, per germline. The CDR3 loop spans 15 amino acids. V was pared by 4 bases and J by 1 base, with 7 bases of the junction left unmatched.

This clone has just one count. The CDR3 sequence is CASSYDRDTEAFF. For the CDR3, the DNA is TGCGCCAGCAGCTACGACAGGGACACTGAAGCTTTCTTT. The chain recombines TRBV5-1 with TRBJ1-1; TRBD1 matches 7 bases. The CDR3 is 13 residues long. Germline V CDR1 and CDR2: SGHRS, YFSETQ. V was clipped by 3 bases and J by 3 bases; unmatched bases: 2.

The CDR3 region is CASSIETGVTYNEQFF. Written as DNA, the CDR3 is TGTGCCAGTAGTATCGAAACAGGGGTTACCTACAATGAGCAGTTCTTC. The V and J genes are TRBV19 and TRBJ2-1; 7 bases match TRBD1. The germline V gene has CDR1 LNHDA and CDR2 SQIVND (reference sequence). Germline trimming cut 3 bases from V and 2 bases from J; bases unmatched to any gene: 7. CDR3 length: 16 amino acids.

This chain joins TRBV5-1 and TRBJ2-7, with 11 bases matching TRBD1. The CDR3 sequence is 15 residues long. Trimming removed 4 bases from V and 2 bases from J; junction bases left unmatched: 5. Germline loops: CDR1 SGHRS, CDR2 YFSETQ. This CDR3 reads CASSTPGQGAYEQYF. CDR3 nucleotides: TGCGCCAGCAGCACTCCGGGACAGGGGGCCTACGAGCAGTACTTC.

The J gene is TRBJ1-1, the V gene TRBV11-3, with TRBD1 as a possible D gene (5 bases). Germline CDR1 reads SGHNT; CDR2 reads YENEEA. The CDR3 spans 13 residues. Trimming cost V 7 bases and J 8 bases, with 17 bases left between them. DNA for the CDR3: TGTGCCAGCACCCAACGAGGGGAGGCCGAAGCTTTCTTT. Protein: CASTQRGEAEAFF.

The chain uses TRBV19 and TRBJ1-2, with a possible D match to TRBD1 (6 bases). Trimming cost V 4 bases and J 3 bases, with 21 bases left between them. CDR1 is LNHDA and CDR2 is SQIVND in the germline V gene (reference sequence). The CDR3 consists of 17 residues. CDR3 region: CASSKRQVVQRDYGYTF. In DNA form, the CDR3 reads TGTGCCAGTAGTAAAAGACAGGTGGTTCAAAGAGACTATGGCTACACCTTC.

V and J are TRBV27 and TRBJ1-5; 9 nucleotides agree with TRBD1. CDR3 length: 14 residues. The V and J ends lost 6 bases and 2 bases, in that order; junction bases with no gene match: 2. Germline loops: CDR1 MNHEY, CDR2 SMNVEV (reference sequence). The CDR3 loop is CASRRTGGNQPQHF. For the CDR3, the DNA is TGTGCCAGCAGAAGGACAGGGGGCAATCAGCCCCAGCATTTT.

The CDR3 nucleotides are TGTGCCAGCGAAGGGGGACAGGGAGGGTCGTATGAGCAGTTCTTC. Protein product: CASEGGQGGSYEQFF. J is TRBJ2-1 and V is TRBV6-5, with TRBD1 matching 9 bases. In germline, CDR1 is MNHEY, CDR2 SVGAGI. The CDR3 spans 15 residues. Trimming took 8 bases from V and 8 from J; bases not matched to a gene: 13.

The chain joins TRBV11-3 to TRBJ2-1; 8 nucleotides align to TRBD1. The CDR3 length is 14 residues. Germline V lookup: CDR1 SGHNT, CDR2 YENEEA. The trim removed 5 bases at V and 8 bases at J, leaving 8 bases unmatched. CDR3 region: CASSAGQVEDEQFF. CDR3 bases: TGTGCCAGCAGCGCGGGACAGGTTGAGGATGAGCAGTTCTTC.

This clone has a handful of counts. The chain recombines TRBV11-2 with TRBJ2-5; TRBD1 matches 7 bases. Per germline, CDR1 SGHAT and CDR2 FQNNGV. This CDR3 region has 15 residues. J was trimmed by 5 bases and V by 5 bases; bases with no gene match: 11. The CDR3 DNA is TGTGCCAGCAGCCCCACTCCGGGACAGCGCGAGACCCAGTACTTC. This encodes CASSPTPGQRETQYF.

The sample holds one count of this clone. This sequence joins TRBV7-3 and TRBJ2-3; TRBD1 matches at 7 bases. CDR1 is SGHTA and CDR2 is FQGTGA in the germline V gene. The CDR3 totals 15 residues. V lost 2 bases to trimming and J lost 6 bases; unmatched junction nucleotides: 8. Here the CDR3 reads CASSLLPGGTDTQYF. The CDR3 region has the DNA TGTGCCAGCAGCTTACTCCCAGGGGGTACCGATACGCAGTATTTT.

The chain joins TRBV11-3 to TRBJ2-2, with D unresolved. CDR3 size: 14 residues. The V end was cut by 0 bases, the J end by 6 bases, with 8 bases between. Per the germline V gene, CDR1 is SGHNT and CDR2 is YENEEA. CDR3: CASSLDQSAGELFF. The CDR3 DNA reads TGTGCCAGCAGCTTAGATCAAAGCGCCGGGGAGCTGTTTTTT.

This sequence joins TRBV6-1 and TRBJ2-3, with TRBD1 as a possible D gene (5 bases). The CDR3 loop spans 14 amino acids. CDR1 and CDR2 from the germline V gene are MNHNS and SASEGT. V was pared by 3 bases and J by 6 bases, with 13 bases between. CDR3 loop: CASSEVDNRDTQYF. In DNA, the CDR3 is TGTGCCAGCAGTGAGGTGGACAATAGGGATACGCAGTATTTT.

The chain is built from TRBV7-6 and TRBJ2-5; 7 bases are shared with TRBD1. The CDR3 has 15 residues. J gave up 5 bases and V 1 base, and 7 bases lay outside the gene matches. CDR1 is SGHVS, CDR2 FNYEAQ, per germline. CDR3 coding DNA: TGTGCCAGCAGCTTAGATTACAGGGGACGGGAGACCCAGTACTTC. This codes for CASSLDYRGRETQYF.

The count of this clone is one. The V call is TRBV7-8, the J call TRBJ2-7, with D possibly being TRBD1 (5 bases). Trimming shortened V by 1 base and J by 2 bases, and 18 bases separated the two germline ends. The V gene's germline CDR1 is SGHVS and CDR2 FQNEAQ. This CDR3 comprises 17 residues. The CDR3 loop is CASSLEGVGVFAYEQYF. CDR3 DNA: TGTGCCAGCAGCTTAGAAGGGGTGGGCGTTTTCGCCTACGAGCAGTACTTC.

About this clone itself: Other DNA sequences in this specimen translate into the identical CDR3. V and J are TRBV27 and TRBJ1-1; D gene unclear. The CDR3 consists of 14 residues. The V gene lost 0 bases and the J gene lost 0 bases, with 5 bases spanning the gap. Germline CDR1 and CDR2: MNHEY and SMNVEV (reference sequence). For the CDR3, the DNA is TGTGCCAGCAGTTTATCGGGAGTGAACACTGAAGCTTTCTTT. It specifies CASSLSGVNTEAFF.

This chain joins TRBV25-1 and TRBJ2-1, with 7 bases fitting TRBD2. J was trimmed by 8 bases and V by 2 bases; bases with no gene match: 9. The CDR3 spans 15 residues. CDR1 and CDR2 from the germline V gene are MGHDK and SYGVNS. The CDR3 sequence: CASSEGGREEHEQFF. The CDR3 DNA reads TGTGCCAGCAGTGAAGGAGGGAGGGAGGAACATGAGCAGTTCTTC.

The chain combines TRBV4-1 with TRBJ2-6; the match to TRBD1 covers 9 bases. CDR3 size: 16 residues. Per germline, CDR1 MGHRA and CDR2 YSYEKL. V trimming: 3 bases; J trimming: 5 bases; junction bases outside the gene matches: 5. In DNA form, the CDR3 reads TGCGCCAGCAGCCAGGGACAGGGAATCTGGGCCAACGTCCTGACTTTC. Translated: CASSQGQGIWANVLTF.

This chain links TRBV30 with TRBJ1-2; a possible D gene is TRBD1 (6 bases). This CDR3 has 13 amino acids. Germline CDR1 reads GTSNPN; CDR2 reads SVGIG (reference sequence). V was cut by 3 bases and J by 2 bases, with 10 bases left in between. CDR3 residues: CAWRRGGNYGYTF. The CDR3, as DNA: TGTGCCTGGAGGAGGGGGGGGAACTATGGCTACACCTTC.

The chain is built from TRBV9 and TRBJ2-7, with 8 bases lining up with TRBD1. V shed 3 bases and J 0 bases; nucleotides not matched to a gene: 5. CDR1 SGDLS and CDR2 YYNGEE come from the germline V gene. The CDR3 totals 15 residues. CDR3 sequence reads: CASSARQGSSYEQYF. DNA of the CDR3: TGTGCCAGCAGCGCCAGACAGGGGAGCTCCTACGAGCAGTACTTC.

CDR3 nucleotide sequence: TGTGCCAGTAGTATGAACAGGGGGTCTGGAAACACCATATATTTT. This sequence encodes CASSMNRGSGNTIYF. The V call is TRBV19, the J call TRBJ1-3; the match to TRBD1 covers 8 bases. CDR1 and CDR2 (germline): LNHDA, SQIVND (reference sequence). V trimming: 3 bases; J trimming: 1 base; junction bases outside the gene matches: 2. This CDR3 comprises 15 residues.

The V call is TRBV2, the J call TRBJ1-4; 7 bases match TRBD1. Germline CDR1 is SNHLY and CDR2 is FYNNEI. Trimming at V came to 4 bases and at J to 0 bases, leaving 2 bases not matched to a gene. The CDR3 loop spans 15 amino acids. DNA of the CDR3: TGTGCCAGCAGTGGTCAGGGGGCAACTAATGAAAAACTGTTTTTT. Protein sequence: CASSGQGATNEKLFF.

The rearrangement uses TRBV2 and TRBJ1-5; 9 bases match TRBD1. Germline CDR1 SNHLY, CDR2 FYNNEI. The V gene end was trimmed by 0 bases and the J gene end by 6 bases; junction bases not matched to a gene: 3. This CDR3 is built from 15 residues. CDR3 in DNA: TGTGCCAGCAGTGAAGCGGGACAGGGCATTCAGCCCCAGCATTTT. Translating gives CASSEAGQGIQPQHF.